The TCR beta chain under discussion was sequenced for a study of monozygotic twins with inflammatory bowel disease. This CDR3 comprises 14 residues. Germline CDR1 and CDR2: SGHVS and FQNEAQ. Concerning this clonotype itself: Its antigen remains unknown.

TCR libraries each used 3,000 to 4,000 ng of total RNA. TCRdb reprocessed the 5' RACE reads and stores each CDR3 protein as one record, lacking DNA. The sample's table shows more than 75,000 distinct CDR3 sequences. Study observations and caveats: No discrimination was achieved between different T cell subtypes.

Sequences were obtained from blood. This chain links TRBV7-8 with TRBJ2-3. The origin of this receptor is a human donor with ulcerative colitis or Crohn's disease, or a healthy co-twin of an affected twin (not recorded which). CDR3: CASSLVLSTDTQYF.